Below are 16 T cell receptor beta chains sequenced from a single sample in a study of regulatory T cells in long-lasting Graves disease. In building TCR beta libraries, iRepertoire HTBI primers were used together with Arm-PCR of CDR3 regions. In TCRdb, the multiplex PCR reads were re-called with MiXCR into one record per CDR3 protein. The table records 350,000 to 500,000 distinct CDR3 sequences, 13% to 15% of them present only once. The sample's time point: newly diagnosed GD, antithyroid drugs for less than 3 months. From RNA extracted from PBMCs, the TCR library was made. This same sample was also part of a study on T cells in Graves' hyperthyroidism and ophthalmopathy.

Sequences were derived from peripheral blood mononuclear cells (PBMCs), sampled at new diagnosis, from a patient treated with antithyroid drugs. Receptor source: a woman between 45 and 60 years old with Graves disease.

The chain carries TRBV7-3 and TRBJ2-1; D is uncertain. The V and J ends lost 5 bases and 5 bases respectively, with 10 bases between them. The germline V gene has CDR1 SGHTA and CDR2 FQGTGA. The CDR3 runs 13 residues. In nucleotides, the CDR3 is TGTGCCAGCAGCCCTGGAATCAACAATGAGCAGTTCTTC. Protein sequence: CASSPGINNEQFF.

This clonotype has only a few counts. The chain has TRBV5-1 and TRBJ2-2, with unresolved D. Trimming shortened V by 7 bases and J by 0 bases, and 13 bases separated the two germline ends. Germline V gives CDR1 SGHRS, CDR2 YFSETQ. CDR3 length: 15 residues. CDR3 DNA sequence: TGCGCCAGCGCCCAGACTGGAGCGAACACCGGGGAGCTGTTTTTT. Protein product: CASAQTGANTGELFF.

The chain combines TRBV5-1 with TRBJ2-7, with 9 bases aligning to TRBD1. The length of the CDR3 is 15 residues. CDR1 and CDR2 (germline): SGHRS, YFSETQ. Trimming at V came to 3 bases and at J to 7 bases, leaving 11 bases not matched to a gene. The DNA for the CDR3 is TGCGCCAGCAGCTCGGCACAGGGGGCTCCTACGGAGCAGTACTTC. Protein product: CASSSAQGAPTEQYF.

This clonotype has ten or more counts. This sequence joins TRBV2 and TRBJ1-5; D possibly corresponds to TRBD1 (5 bases). Trimming cost V 5 bases and J 3 bases, with 11 bases left between them. The CDR3 is 14 amino acids. In germline, CDR1 is SNHLY, CDR2 FYNNEI. Here the CDR3 reads CASSSRDLNQPQHF. CDR3 nucleotide sequence: TGTGCCAGCAGTTCCCGGGACCTCAATCAGCCCCAGCATTTT.

With regard to this clonotype: A read error is possible here, since a much larger clone lies one base away. A read error is likely, as this CDR3 ends without the conserved phenylalanine or tryptophan. The CDR3 loop reads CASSQGPPWTGSSYEQYL. The CDR3 nucleotides read TGCGCCAGCAGCCAAGGGCCCCCCTGGACGGGAAGCTCCTACGAGCAGTACCTC. The chain couples TRBV4-1 to TRBJ2-7; D is perhaps TRBD2 (5 bases). The germline V gene has CDR1 MGHRA and CDR2 YSYEKL. The CDR3 spans 18 residues. V was shortened by 1 base and J by 0 bases, with 19 bases between the two germline ends.

The table lists this clonotype with a few counts. V is TRBV27 and J is TRBJ2-7; 11 bases are a match to TRBD2. The CDR3 runs to 14 residues. The J segment lost 7 bases and the V segment lost 2 bases, leaving 4 bases of the junction unmatched. From germline, CDR1 is MNHEY and CDR2 SMNVEV (reference sequence). CDR3 protein: CASSLGRLAGEQYF. Written as DNA, the CDR3 is TGTGCCAGCAGTTTAGGGAGACTAGCGGGAGAGCAGTACTTC.

Only a few counts were recorded for this clonotype. The gene calls are TRBV3-1 and TRBJ2-2, with TRBD1 matching 7 bases. CDR1 LGHDT and CDR2 YNNKEL come from the germline V gene (reference sequence). The CDR3 extends over 15 amino acids. Losses at the gene ends were 7 bases for V and 0 bases for J; bases not matched to a gene: 5. The CDR3 reads CASNQGESNTGELFF. The DNA of the CDR3 is TGTGCCAGCAATCAGGGGGAATCGAACACCGGGGAGCTGTTTTTT.

Only a few counts were recorded for this clonotype. This chain connects TRBV20-1 to TRBJ2-7; 10 nucleotides match TRBD2. Germline CDR1 and CDR2: DFQATT and SNEGSKA (reference sequence). This CDR3 is 17 amino acids long. Trimming at V came to 0 bases and at J to 3 bases, leaving 11 bases not matched to a gene. The CDR3 sequence is CSARDRWSGREYYEQYF. CDR3 nucleotides: TGCAGTGCTAGAGATCGGTGGAGCGGGAGGGAATACTACGAGCAGTACTTC.

This clonotype appeared many times. The gene calls are TRBV12-3 or TRBV12-4 and TRBJ1-6; 10 bases agree with TRBD1. The junction had 6 bases not matched to a gene; V was cut back by 6 bases and J by 10 bases. CDR3 length: 14 residues. The CDR3, as DNA: TGTGCCAGCAGATCAGACAGGGGGCACTCACCCCTCCACTTT. Protein sequence: CASRSDRGHSPLHF.

This clonotype was counted ten times or more. The gene calls are TRBV5-1 and TRBJ1-3; D is unclear. CDR3 length: 13 amino acids. Germline V gene lookup returns CDR1 SGHRS and CDR2 YFSETQ. The V gene lost 4 bases and the J gene lost 4 bases, with 9 bases spanning the gap. Here the CDR3 reads CASSLGEGNTIYF. As DNA, the CDR3 is TGCGCCAGCAGCCTAGGAGAGGGAAACACCATATATTTT.

This chain links TRBV29-1 with TRBJ2-3; maybe TRBD2 (5 bases). From germline, CDR1 is SQVTM and CDR2 ANQGSEA. The length of the CDR3 is 14 residues. V gave up 6 bases and J gave up 4 bases, with 17 bases separating them. CDR3 sequence reads: CSVSVALGSDTQYF. The CDR3, as DNA: TGCAGCGTATCTGTCGCACTAGGGTCAGATACGCAGTATTTT.

This clonotype was seen at least ten times. The chain links TRBV28 to TRBJ2-5, with D hard to call. V was pared by 3 bases and J by 0 bases, with 14 bases between. This CDR3 spans 16 amino acids. Germline lookup yields CDR1 MDHEN and CDR2 SYDVKM. CDR3 sequence reads: CASSFRWESYQETQYF. The DNA for the CDR3 is TGTGCCAGCAGTTTTCGGTGGGAAAGTTACCAAGAGACCCAGTACTTC.

This clonotype was observed many times. CDR3 in amino acids: CAWALSVTGELFF. The DNA of the CDR3 is TGTGCCTGGGCCCTCTCCGTCACCGGGGAGCTGTTTTTT. The chain joins TRBV12-3 or TRBV12-4 to TRBJ2-2; no firm D call. CDR3 length equals 13 residues. V gave up 11 bases and J gave up 4 bases, with 14 bases separating them.

The chain links TRBV4-1 to TRBJ2-7; the match to TRBD1 covers 9 bases. Germline trimming cut 2 bases from V and 2 bases from J; bases unmatched to any gene: 4. The CDR3 has 15 residues. The germline V gene has CDR1 MGHRA and CDR2 YSYEKL. This CDR3 is CASSQTGQGTYEQYF. The CDR3 DNA is TGCGCCAGCAGCCAAACGGGACAGGGCACCTACGAGCAGTACTTC.

This clonotype has ten or more counts. This chain connects TRBV11-2 to TRBJ2-1; TRBD2 agrees at 7 bases. Germline-derived CDR1 and CDR2 are SGHAT and FQNNGV. This CDR3 is 17 amino acids long. The junction had 11 bases not matched to a gene; V was cut back by 1 base and J by 5 bases. CDR3 region: CASSLGSWREINNEQFF. CDR3 in DNA: TGTGCCAGCAGCTTAGGAAGTTGGCGGGAGATAAACAATGAGCAGTTCTTC.

This chain joins TRBV5-4 and TRBJ2-1; 11 nucleotides line up with TRBD2. Germline loops: CDR1 SGHNT, CDR2 YYREEE (reference sequence). CDR3 length: 18 amino acids. The V segment lost 4 bases and the J segment 13 bases; nucleotides outside the gene matches: 22. The CDR3 nucleotides read TGTGCCAGCAGCCCTATCTTGGCTAGCGGGAGGAGGAAGGAGACCCAGTTCTTC. Translated, it gives CASSPILASGRRKETQFF.